This passage covers 30 T cell receptor beta chains from one sample sequenced in a study of cytomegalovirus exposure and HLA in healthy donors. With 60 Vbeta and 13 Jbeta primers, the PCR was carried out. Using immunoSEQ multiplex PCR, the repertoire was profiled, and TCRdb retains in-frame clones only, with some absent. The sample lists some 220,000 clones, 77% seen once, with about 2.5% in the top ten. Sequenced: PBMCs. These receptors were collected from a woman aged 60-75 years in good health and CMV-seropositive.

The chain employs TRBV7-3 and TRBJ2-1, with 11 bases that match TRBD1. The CDR3 has 15 amino acids. Germline CDR1 and CDR2: SGHTA and FQGTGA. Losses at the gene ends were 5 bases for V and 6 bases for J; bases not matched to a gene: 6. The CDR3 bases are TGTGCCAGCAGCCCTAGGACAGGGGGCATCAATGAGCAGTTCTTC. As protein: CASSPRTGGINEQFF.

The chain uses TRBV20-1 and TRBJ1-1; D gene ambiguous. CDR1 and CDR2 (germline): DFQATT, SNEGSKA (reference sequence). Trimming cost V 6 bases and J 10 bases, with 15 bases left between them. The CDR3 length is 11 residues. CDR3 in DNA: TGCAGTGCCTTAAGCCCGGTGAGAGCTTTCTTT. Protein product: CSALSPVRAFF.

The rearrangement joins TRBV7-6 to TRBJ1-1; D is possibly TRBD1 (5 bases). The V gene's germline CDR1 is SGHVS and CDR2 FNYEAQ. V was trimmed by 1 base and J by 6 bases, leaving 15 bases between them. This CDR3 comprises 15 residues. The chain's CDR3 is CASSLGRQGYAEAFF. CDR3 sequence (DNA): TGTGCCAGCAGCTTAGGCCGCCAGGGTTATGCTGAAGCTTTCTTT.

The chain is built from TRBV6-1 and TRBJ2-2; 7 bases are a match to TRBD1. The CDR3 consists of 11 residues. Germline V gene data show CDR1 as MNHNS and CDR2 as SASEGT. With 6 bases clipped from V and 12 bases from J, the junction kept 4 bases outside the gene matches. This chain's CDR3 is CASRRQGQLFF. The CDR3 DNA follows: TGTGCCAGCAGACGACAGGGTCAGCTGTTTTTT.

The chain joins TRBV18 to TRBJ2-7; TRBD1 matches at 7 bases. CDR3 length: 14 amino acids. The V gene's germline CDR1 is KGHSH and CDR2 LQKENI. V dropped 3 bases and J dropped 0; count of bases not matched to a gene: 2. CDR3 amino acids: CASSPGTASYEQYF. In nucleotides, the CDR3 is TGTGCCAGCTCACCCGGGACAGCCTCCTACGAGCAGTACTTC. Full variable domain (remainder filled in from reference TRBV18 and TRBJ2-7): NAGVMQNPRHLVRRRGQEARLRCSPMKGHSHVYWYRQLPEEGLKFMVYLQKENIIDESGMPKERFSAEFPKEGPSILRIQQVVRGDSAAYFCASSPGTASYEQYFGPGTRLTVT.

J is TRBJ2-1 and V is TRBV2; 7 positions match TRBD2. Per the germline V gene, CDR1 is SNHLY and CDR2 is FYNNEI. With 5 bases clipped from V and 2 bases from J, the junction kept 6 bases outside the gene matches. The CDR3 length is 15 residues. The CDR3 protein is CASSQYGTTYNEQFF. Written as DNA, the CDR3 is TGTGCCAGCAGTCAGTACGGGACTACCTACAATGAGCAGTTCTTC.

V usage is TRBV2 and J usage is TRBJ2-5; TRBD2 aligns across 11 bases. Germline V CDR1 and CDR2: SNHLY, FYNNEI. There are 14 residues in the CDR3. V lost 3 bases, J lost 8 bases, and 5 bases stayed unmatched. The CDR3 DNA reads as TGTGCCAGCAGTGATACTAGCGGGAGTTTTACCCAGTACTTC. Encoded protein: CASSDTSGSFTQYF.

This chain links TRBV30 with TRBJ2-5; 7 bases fit TRBD1. The germline CDR1 and CDR2 sequences are GTSNPN and SVGIG (reference sequence). The CDR3 is 15 residues long. Losses at the gene ends were 0 bases for V and 1 base for J; bases not matched to a gene: 5. For the CDR3, the DNA is TGTGCCTGGAGTGTTGGCTCAGGGGGCCAAGAGACCCAGTACTTC. This codes for CAWSVGSGGQETQYF.

For the CDR3, the DNA is TGTGCCAGCAGCTTGGACAGCTACTACGAGCAGTACTTC. It codes for CASSLDSYYEQYF. The rearrangement uses TRBV7-2 and TRBJ2-7; weak D call: TRBD1 (6 bases). Germline-derived CDR1 and CDR2 are SGHTA and FQGNSA. CDR3 length equals 13 residues. V was cut by 3 bases and J by 3 bases, with 9 bases left in between.

J is TRBJ2-1 and V is TRBV11-3, with TRBD1 matching over 7 bases. The germline V gene has CDR1 SGHNT and CDR2 YENEEA. V dropped 4 bases and J dropped 7; count of bases not matched to a gene: 13. This CDR3 region has 16 residues. The CDR3 DNA reads as TGTGCCAGCAGCTCCACCGGGACAGCCGCCGCGAATGAGCAGTTCTTC. Translation: CASSSTGTAAANEQFF. The complete variable domain, with remaining parts taken from reference TRBV11-3 and TRBJ2-1, reads EAGVVQSPRYKIIEKKQPVAFWCNPISGHNTLYWYLQNLGQGPELLIRYENEEAVDDSQLPKDRFSAERLKGVDSTLKIQPAELGDSAVYLCASSSTGTAAANEQFFGPGTRLTVL.

V and J are TRBV9 and TRBJ2-1; 7 bases align to TRBD1. Germline lookup yields CDR1 SGDLS and CDR2 YYNGEE. CDR3 size: 15 residues. V shed 5 bases, J shed 1 base, and the junction held 6 bases outside the gene matches. DNA for the CDR3: TGTGCCAGCAGTACCGGGACAGCGTCCTACAATGAGCAGTTCTTC. Translated: CASSTGTASYNEQFF.

Concerning this clone: Other DNA sequences within the sample encode an identical CDR3. The chain is built from TRBV14 and TRBJ2-7, with 9 bases aligning to TRBD1. Losses at the gene ends were 4 bases for V and 5 bases for J; bases not matched to a gene: 6. Germline lookup yields CDR1 SGHDN and CDR2 FVKESK. The CDR3 totals 14 residues. The CDR3 sequence: CASSLGQGFHEQYF. The DNA of the CDR3 is TGTGCCAGCAGCCTGGGACAGGGTTTCCACGAGCAGTACTTC.

The chain uses TRBV28 and TRBJ2-3; D might be TRBD2 (6 bases). The CDR3 is 14 residues long. V lost 10 bases and J lost 3, with 17 bases in between. Germline assignment: CDR1 MDHEN and CDR2 SYDVKM. Written as DNA, the CDR3 is TGTGCCACCCAATTAGCGGATGGGACAGATACGCAGTATTTT. Translated: CATQLADGTDTQYF.

J is TRBJ2-7 and V is TRBV7-2; TRBD2 is a possible D gene (5 bases). The CDR3 length is 13 residues. V lost 7 bases, J lost 2 bases, and 12 bases lay in between. CDR1 is SGHTA, CDR2 FQGNSA, per germline. CDR3 DNA: TGTGCCAGCAACCGGGGATCCGCCTACGAGCAGTACTTC. It codes for CASNRGSAYEQYF.

The chain employs TRBV5-1 and TRBJ1-1; the match to TRBD1 covers 7 bases. CDR3 length: 16 residues. Germline trimming cut 3 bases from V and 10 bases from J; bases unmatched to any gene: 18. CDR1 is SGHRS, CDR2 YFSETQ, per germline. The CDR3 DNA sequence: TGCGCCAGCAGCTGGACGGGAACCTCGACAGGGTTGGCAGCTTTCTTT. This translates into CASSWTGTSTGLAAFF.

The chain carries TRBV18 and TRBJ1-2; 9 bases fit TRBD1. V shed 2 bases and J 5 bases; nucleotides not matched to a gene: 3. This CDR3 has 14 residues. Germline V gives CDR1 KGHSH, CDR2 LQKENI. CDR3 in DNA: TGTGCCAGCTCACCAGAGACAGGGGGTTATGGCTACACCTTC. It is translated as CASSPETGGYGYTF.

This clone was seen just once. V and J are TRBV6-1 and TRBJ1-2; the D is unclear. From germline, CDR1 is MNHNS and CDR2 SASEGT. V was cut by 8 bases and J by 3 bases, with 10 bases left in between. The CDR3 length is 12 residues. CDR3 in DNA: TGTGCCAGCGCGGAAGCTTACTATGGCTACACCTTC. Residues: CASAEAYYGYTF.

This chain uses TRBV7-2 with TRBJ1-4; unclear D gene. CDR1 is SGHTA and CDR2 is FQGNSA in the germline V gene. The V end was cut by 6 bases, the J end by 7 bases, with 12 bases between. The CDR3 sequence is 13 residues long. The CDR3 DNA sequence: TGTGCCAGCAGTAGAGGCCTATCTGAAAAACTGTTTTTT. This codes for CASSRGLSEKLFF.

This rearrangement joins TRBV4-1 to TRBJ2-3, with 9 bases aligning to TRBD2. The V segment lost 4 bases and the J segment 2 bases; nucleotides outside the gene matches: 16. There are 19 residues in the CDR3. Germline CDR1 reads MGHRA; CDR2 reads YSYEKL. The CDR3 DNA follows: TGCGCCAGCAGCCCCAGGACCCGGAGAGCGGGGGGTAACACAGATACGCAGTATTTT. Its translation is CASSPRTRRAGGNTDTQYF.

This sequence joins TRBV21-1 and TRBJ2-5; the table assigns TRBD2, which was not confirmed against the DNA. TRBV21-1 is a pseudogene. The CDR3 is 12 amino acids. CDR3 sequence reads: CASSKYRETQYF. Here the CDR3 DNA reads TGTGCCAGCAGCAAATATCGTGAGACCCAGTACTTC.

The chain is built from TRBV6-1 and TRBJ1-4; a weak D match, TRBD1 (6 bases). Germline lookup yields CDR1 MNHNS and CDR2 SASEGT. The CDR3 totals 12 residues. Deletions cut 5 bases from V and 9 bases from J, with 10 bases between. The CDR3 nucleotides read TGTGCCAGCAGTCTCGGGGGGCAAAAACTGTTTTTT. Amino acid sequence: CASSLGGQKLFF.

V gene TRBV5-1 combines with J gene TRBJ1-1; D is possibly TRBD1 (6 bases). Trimming cost V 0 bases and J 3 bases, with 12 bases left between them. CDR1 is SGHRS and CDR2 is YFSETQ in the germline V gene. The CDR3 sequence is 15 residues long. CDR3 DNA sequence: TGCGCCAGCAGCTTGGGGACAGTCGGGGACACTGAAGCTTTCTTT. This translates into CASSLGTVGDTEAFF.

This chain joins TRBV29-1 and TRBJ2-3, with 12 nucleotides matching TRBD2. The CDR3 runs to 13 residues. Germline V lookup: CDR1 SQVTM, CDR2 ANQGSEA. Trimming at V came to 7 bases and at J to 4 bases, leaving 3 bases not matched to a gene. The chain's CDR3 is CSARTSGADTQYF. The DNA for the CDR3 is TGCAGCGCCCGGACTAGCGGGGCAGATACGCAGTATTTT.

V is TRBV12-5 and J is TRBJ2-1; 10 bases align to TRBD1. Losses at the gene ends were 8 bases for V and 4 bases for J; bases not matched to a gene: 8. CDR1 LGHNT and CDR2 FRNRAP come from the germline V gene. The CDR3 is 15 residues long. The CDR3, as DNA: TGTGCTAGTTCCTTAGACAGGGGGCTGTACAATGAGCAGTTCTTC. Amino acid sequence: CASSLDRGLYNEQFF.

This clone was seen only a few times. The chain employs TRBV7-8 and TRBJ2-1; unclear D gene. The CDR3 is made up of 16 amino acids. Germline CDR1 is SGHVS and CDR2 is FQNEAQ. V lost 0 bases and J 0 bases, leaving 9 bases between the germline ends. CDR3 sequence reads: CASSLARAFSYNEQFF. The CDR3 region has the DNA TGTGCCAGCAGCTTAGCTCGCGCCTTCTCCTACAATGAGCAGTTCTTC.

In its sample, this clone was seen a few times. This chain joins TRBV7-6 and TRBJ1-4; D gene ambiguous. Germline-derived CDR1 and CDR2 are SGHVS and FNYEAQ. V lost 1 base to trimming and J lost 4 bases, with 10 bases between them. The CDR3 has 15 residues. CDR3 amino acids: CASSLVADINEKLFF. DNA of the CDR3: TGTGCCAGCAGCTTAGTTGCAGATATTAATGAAAAACTGTTTTTT.

This clone was detected once. The rearrangement uses TRBV18 and TRBJ1-2, with 8 nucleotides matching TRBD1. Trimming removed 2 bases from V and 4 bases from J; junction bases left unmatched: 12. Germline V lookup: CDR1 KGHSH, CDR2 LQKENI. The CDR3 runs 17 residues. The CDR3 protein is CASSPVRQGARGYGYTF. Written as DNA, the CDR3 is TGTGCCAGCTCACCAGTGAGGCAGGGGGCGCGCGGCTATGGCTACACCTTC.

The CDR3 DNA sequence: TGTGCCTGGAGGTCCGCAGCCCGAGGGGGGGAGCTGTTTTTT. Translated: CAWRSAARGGELFF. The chain is built from TRBV30 and TRBJ2-2; a weak D match, TRBD2 (5 bases). This CDR3 contains 14 residues. Trimming pared 3 bases from V and 8 bases from J, leaving 16 bases between. From germline, CDR1 is GTSNPN and CDR2 SVGIG (reference sequence).

The chain is built from TRBV6-5 and TRBJ2-5; 8 bases align to TRBD1. The CDR3 extends over 13 amino acids. With 6 bases clipped from V and 6 bases from J, the junction kept 6 bases outside the gene matches. Germline-derived CDR1 and CDR2 are MNHEY and SVGAGI. This CDR3 is CASSLDREQTQYF. The CDR3 coding sequence is TGTGCCAGCAGCTTGGACAGGGAACAGACCCAGTACTTC.

The J gene is TRBJ2-1, the V gene TRBV5-1, with D perhaps matching TRBD2 (6 bases). The CDR3 contains 15 residues. CDR1 SGHRS and CDR2 YFSETQ come from the germline V gene. V dropped 1 base and J dropped 10 bases, with 18 bases sitting between them. The CDR3 DNA follows: TGCGCCAGCAGCTTGATCCCGGGGGAAAGAGGGGAGCAGTTCTTC. Its translation is CASSLIPGERGEQFF. The entire variable domain, with the rest obtained from reference TRBV5-1 and TRBJ2-1, is as follows: KAGVTQTPRYLIKTRGQQVTLSCSPISGHRSVSWYQQTPGQGLQFLFEYFSETQRNKGNFPGRFSGRQFSNSRSEMNVSTLELGDSALYLCASSLIPGERGEQFFGPGTRLTVL.